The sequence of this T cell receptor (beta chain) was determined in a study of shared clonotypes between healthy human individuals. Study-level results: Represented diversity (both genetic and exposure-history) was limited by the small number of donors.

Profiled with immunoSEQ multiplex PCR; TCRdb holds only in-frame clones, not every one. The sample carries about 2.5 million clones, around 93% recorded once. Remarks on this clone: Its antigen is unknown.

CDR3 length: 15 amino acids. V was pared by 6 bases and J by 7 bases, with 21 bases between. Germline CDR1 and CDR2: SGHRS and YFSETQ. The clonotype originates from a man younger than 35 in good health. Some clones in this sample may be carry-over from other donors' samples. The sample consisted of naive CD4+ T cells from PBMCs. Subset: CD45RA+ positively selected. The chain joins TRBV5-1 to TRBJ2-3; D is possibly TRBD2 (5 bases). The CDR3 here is CASTSSSGWQNTQYF. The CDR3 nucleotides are TGCGCCAGCACCTCATCCTCGGGGTGGCAAAATACGCAGTATTTT.